This T cell receptor beta chain derives from a study of T cell repertoires in cytomegalovirus infection (dated by TCRdb to the late 2010s). In the study overall: Because public TCR beta signatures pointed to carriage of CMV infection together with the matching HLA type, the HLA type of each donor mattered for the analysis.

In its sample, this clonotype was seen many times. Which antigen it targets is not known. Base-call qualities are not available, and no considerably larger clone is one nucleotide away. There are 14 amino acids in the CDR3, from cysteine to phenylalanine inclusive. Only the CDR3 part of the read is kept: 42 bases, read in frame from the first base. As encoded in the germline V gene (reference sequence), CDR1 is SEHNR while CDR2 is FQNEAQ. Trimming costs V 4 bases and J 7 bases, and their ends lie 11 bases apart. The full study reports these points: The ex vivo response was dominated by HLA-C-restricted CMV-specific TCR beta clonotypes, and the single most frequent clonotype in two of eight donors was supplied by these HLA-C-restricted clonotypes. Cumulative frequency of public TCR beta family members discriminated carriers of CMV infection plus the relevant HLA type in this cohort and an independent 352-donor cohort.

This sample was sequenced with an Illumina HiSeq 1500. The raw public reads went through TCRdb reprocessing: fastp at Q25, MiXCR clone calling, in-frame beta chains kept. Entries are consolidated by CDR3 protein sequence, retaining the most common genes and DNA. Present in this sample are around 280,000 distinct CDR3 sequences, about 9.2% of which were seen just once. Jointly, the top ten make up 2% to 3% of the sample. The sequence joins TRBV7-9 to TRBJ1-6; a weak D assignment points to TRBD1 (6 bases agree). Sequenced material: PBMCs. The sequence was collected from a human donor in good health (CMV status not recorded). Some clones in this sample may be carry-over from other donors' samples. The nucleotide sequence reads as follows: TGTGCCAGCAGCTCGAACAGGGAGAATTCACCCCTCCACTTT. This encodes CASSSNRENSPLHF.